Shown below are 6 T cell receptor beta chains from a single sample sequenced in a study of blood T cell repertoires in COVID-19 (dated by TCRdb to about 2020). Libraries came from the immunoSEQ multiplex PCR assay. The immuneACCESS repertoire file appears here via TCRdb, limited to in-frame rearrangements. These files lack a portion of the clones; in checked studies, under half of the deficit traces to unresolved V genes, and the cause of the others is not known. The sample contains fewer than 400,000 clones, around 85% of them found a single time. Under 2.5% of the sample is held by the ten biggest clonotypes. Sample: PBMCs or T cells enriched from blood (not recorded which). The receptor source for this set is a man aged 25-45 years who had recovered from COVID-19.

The CDR3 sequence is CASSSYPATRGEAFF. The CDR3 region has the DNA TGTGCCAGCAGCTCCTACCCGGCCACCAGGGGTGAAGCTTTCTTT. V gene TRBV5-6 combines with J gene TRBJ1-1, with D possibly being TRBD1 (6 bases). Germline V CDR1 and CDR2: SGHDT, YYEEEE. This CDR3 is built from 15 residues. V gave up 3 bases and J gave up 7 bases, with 19 bases separating them.

The gene calls are TRBV6-1 and TRBJ2-7; possibly TRBD2 for D (7 bases). This CDR3 comprises 15 residues. Looked up from germline, CDR1 is MNHNS and CDR2 is SASEGT. The V and J ends lost 1 base and 4 bases respectively, with 14 bases between them. CDR3 coding DNA: TGTGCCAGCAGTGAAGAGTGGGGGGGGCTGTACGAGCAGTACTTC. It encodes CASSEEWGGLYEQYF.

The chain employs TRBV30 and TRBJ2-4, with D perhaps TRBD1 (6 bases). The CDR3 has 14 residues. Looked up from germline, CDR1 is GTSNPN and CDR2 is SVGIG (reference sequence). Trimming removed 2 bases from V and 4 bases from J, with 12 bases in between. DNA for the CDR3: TGTGCCTGGAGTTCATGGACAGAAAAAAACATTCAGTACTTC. It specifies CAWSSWTEKNIQYF.

The rearrangement uses TRBV7-9 and TRBJ1-2, with 10 bases identical to TRBD1. The germline V gene has CDR1 SEHNR and CDR2 FQNEAQ (reference sequence). V lost 6 bases to trimming and J lost 4 bases; unmatched junction nucleotides: 8. This CDR3 has 15 amino acids. CDR3 region: CASRSPGTGVYGYTF. The CDR3 DNA is TGTGCCAGCAGAAGCCCCGGGACAGGGGTCTATGGCTACACCTTC.

The rearrangement uses TRBV27 and TRBJ1-4; possible D gene TRBD1, 6 bases. Per the germline V gene, CDR1 is MNHEY and CDR2 is SMNVEV (reference sequence). The CDR3 sequence is 13 residues long. With 2 bases removed from V and 8 bases from J, the gap between germline ends came to 9 bases. In DNA form, the CDR3 reads TGTGCCAGCAGTTTAACAGGGATGGAAAAACTGTTTTTT. Its translation is CASSLTGMEKLFF.

This chain connects TRBV30 to TRBJ1-1, with D possibly matching TRBD1 (5 bases). V lost 5 bases to trimming and J lost 4 bases, with 35 bases between them. The CDR3 consists of 20 residues. The germline gives CDR1 GTSNPN, CDR2 SVGIG (reference sequence). CDR3 nucleotide sequence: TGTGCCTGGGTCCCCACTCAGGTATTCTCCGACTTAGGGGAAAGCACTGAAGCTTTCTTT. As protein: CAWVPTQVFSDLGESTEAFF.